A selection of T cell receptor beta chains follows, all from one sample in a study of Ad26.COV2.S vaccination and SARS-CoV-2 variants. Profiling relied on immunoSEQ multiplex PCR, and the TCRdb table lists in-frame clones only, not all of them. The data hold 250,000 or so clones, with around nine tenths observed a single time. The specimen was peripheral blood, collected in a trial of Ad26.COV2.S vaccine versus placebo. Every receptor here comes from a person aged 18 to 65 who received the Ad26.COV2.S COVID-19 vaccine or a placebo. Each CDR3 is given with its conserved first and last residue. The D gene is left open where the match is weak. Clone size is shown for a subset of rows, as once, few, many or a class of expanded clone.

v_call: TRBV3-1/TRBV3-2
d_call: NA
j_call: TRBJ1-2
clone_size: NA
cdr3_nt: TGTGCCAGCAGCACACGCAGGTCAGGGAATGGCTACACCTTC
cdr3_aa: CASSTRRSGNGYTF

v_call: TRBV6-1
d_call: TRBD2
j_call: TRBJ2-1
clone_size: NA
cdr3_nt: TGTGCCAGCAGTGCCCTAGCGGGGGGTAGCTCCTACAATGAGCAGTTCTTC
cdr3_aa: CASSALAGGSSYNEQFF

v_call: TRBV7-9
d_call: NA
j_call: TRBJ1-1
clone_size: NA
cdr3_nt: TGTGCCAGCAGCTTACAGGGGTTGAACACTGAAGCTTTCTTT
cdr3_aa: CASSLQGLNTEAFF

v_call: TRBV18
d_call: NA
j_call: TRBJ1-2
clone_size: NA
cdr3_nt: TGTGCCAGCTCACCACAGGATGGCACACTAGGTCTTGGCTACACCTTC
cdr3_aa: CASSPQDGTLGLGYTF

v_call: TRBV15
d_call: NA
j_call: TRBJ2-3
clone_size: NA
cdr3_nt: TGTGCCACCAGCAGAGATCTGAAGTTTAGCACAGATACGCAGTATTTT
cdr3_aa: CATSRDLKFSTDTQYF

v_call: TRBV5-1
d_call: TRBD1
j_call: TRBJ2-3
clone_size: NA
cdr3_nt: TGCGCCAGCAGCATCCGGACAGGGGGGTCCACAGATACGCAGTATTTT
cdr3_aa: CASSIRTGGSTDTQYF

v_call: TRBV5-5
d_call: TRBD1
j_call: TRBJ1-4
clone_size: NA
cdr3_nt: TGTGCCAGCACCCGGGACAGAGGGAATGAAAAACTGTTTTTT
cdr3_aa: CASTRDRGNEKLFF

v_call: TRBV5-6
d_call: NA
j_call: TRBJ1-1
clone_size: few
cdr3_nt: TGTGCCAGCAGCTTGGGGGACACTGAAGCTTTCTTT
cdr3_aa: CASSLGDTEAFF

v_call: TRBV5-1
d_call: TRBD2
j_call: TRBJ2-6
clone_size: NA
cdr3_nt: TGCGCCAGCAGCTTGTTGGCTAGCGGGGGGGCGGTCAGGGCCAACGTCCTGACTTTC
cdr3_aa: CASSLLASGGAVRANVLTF

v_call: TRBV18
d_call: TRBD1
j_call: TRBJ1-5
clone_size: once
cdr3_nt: TGTGCCAGCTCACCAAAGCCCGGGACAGGTGGCAATCAGCCCCAGCATTTT
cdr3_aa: CASSPKPGTGGNQPQHF

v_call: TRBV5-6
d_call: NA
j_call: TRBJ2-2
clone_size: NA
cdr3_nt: TGTGCCAGCAGCCCAATAGCGGCGGGCACCGGGGAGCTGTTTTTT
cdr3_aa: CASSPIAAGTGELFF

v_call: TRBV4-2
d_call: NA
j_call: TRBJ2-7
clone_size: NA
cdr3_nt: TGTGCCAGCAGCCAAGAGGAAGAGCAGTACTTC
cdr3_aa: CASSQEEEQYF

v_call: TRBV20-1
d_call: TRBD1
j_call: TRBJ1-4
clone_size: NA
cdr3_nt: TGCAGTGCTAGTACAGGGGATATTGAAAAACTGTTTTTT
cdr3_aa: CSASTGDIEKLFF

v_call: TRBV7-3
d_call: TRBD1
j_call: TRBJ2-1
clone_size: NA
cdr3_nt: TGTGCCAGCAGCTTAAGGGACAGGGGAAATGAGCAGTTCTTC
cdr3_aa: CASSLRDRGNEQFF

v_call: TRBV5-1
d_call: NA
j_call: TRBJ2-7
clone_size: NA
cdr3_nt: TGCGCCAGCAGCTTGGACCAGGGGTTCTACGAGCAGTACTTC
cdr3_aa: CASSLDQGFYEQYF

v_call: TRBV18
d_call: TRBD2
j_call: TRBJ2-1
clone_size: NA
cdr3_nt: TGTGCCAGCTCACCACGGCGGGAGGGCCTTGGGAATGAGCAGTTCTTC
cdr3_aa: CASSPRREGLGNEQFF

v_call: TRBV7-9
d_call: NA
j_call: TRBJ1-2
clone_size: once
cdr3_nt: TGTGCCAGCAGCTTAGAACTTACCAATTTTCATGGCTACACCTTC
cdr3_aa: CASSLELTNFHGYTF

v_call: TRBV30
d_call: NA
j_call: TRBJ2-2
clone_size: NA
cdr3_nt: TGTGCCTGGAGTTGGGGCGGGGAGCTGTTTTTT
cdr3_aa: CAWSWGGELFF

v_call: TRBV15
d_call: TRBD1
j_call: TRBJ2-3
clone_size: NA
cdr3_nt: TGTGCCACCAGCAGAGTTGGGACAGCAGCGGATACGCAGTATTTT
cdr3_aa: CATSRVGTAADTQYF

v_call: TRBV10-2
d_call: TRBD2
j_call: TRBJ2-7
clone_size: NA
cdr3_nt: TGCGCCAGCGGAAGGACTAGCGGGGGGTGGGTGGAGCAGTACTTC
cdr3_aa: CASGRTSGGWVEQYF

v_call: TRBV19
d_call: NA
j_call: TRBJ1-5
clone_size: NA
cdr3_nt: TGTGCCAGTAGTATCTATGGGGGAGGTCAGCCCCAGCATTTT
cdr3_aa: CASSIYGGGQPQHF

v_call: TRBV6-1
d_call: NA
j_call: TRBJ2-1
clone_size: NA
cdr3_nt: TGTGCCAGCAGTGAAATAGGAGGGCCGGGCAATGAGCAGTTCTTC
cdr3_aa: CASSEIGGPGNEQFF

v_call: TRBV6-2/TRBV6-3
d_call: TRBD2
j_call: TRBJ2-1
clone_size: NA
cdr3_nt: TGTGCCAGCAGCTCAGTCGGGGGGGGCTACAATGAGCAGTTCTTC
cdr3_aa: CASSSVGGGYNEQFF

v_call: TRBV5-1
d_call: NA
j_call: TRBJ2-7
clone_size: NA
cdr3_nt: TGCGCCAGCAGCTTGGCCGACGCTTCTGACGAGCAGTACTTC
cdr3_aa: CASSLADASDEQYF

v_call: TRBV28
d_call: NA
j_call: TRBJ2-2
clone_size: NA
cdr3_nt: TGTGCCAGCAGTCCGCAACGAGGGGAGCTGTTTTTT
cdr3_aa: CASSPQRGELFF

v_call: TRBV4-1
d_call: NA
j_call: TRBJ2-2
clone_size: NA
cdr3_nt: TGCGCCAGCAGCCAAGGGCTTAGGTTGCGACAGCGGGCCGGGGAGCTGTTTTTT
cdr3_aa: CASSQGLRLRQRAGELFF

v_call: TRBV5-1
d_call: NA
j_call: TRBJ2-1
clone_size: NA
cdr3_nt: TGCGCCAGCAGCTGGACAGACAATGAGCAGTTCTTC
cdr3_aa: CASSWTDNEQFF

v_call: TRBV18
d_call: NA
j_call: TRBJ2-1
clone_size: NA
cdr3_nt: TGTGCCAGCTCACCGCGAGGGGTTTACAATGAGCAGTTCTTC
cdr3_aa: CASSPRGVYNEQFF

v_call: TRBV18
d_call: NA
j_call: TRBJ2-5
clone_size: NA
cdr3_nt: TGTGCCAGCTCAGGCGGGGTCCAAGAGACCCAGTACTTC
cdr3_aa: CASSGGVQETQYF

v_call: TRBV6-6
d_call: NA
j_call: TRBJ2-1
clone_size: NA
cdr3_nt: TGTGCCAGCAGAAACAGGGTCAATGAGCAGTTCTTC
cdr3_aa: CASRNRVNEQFF

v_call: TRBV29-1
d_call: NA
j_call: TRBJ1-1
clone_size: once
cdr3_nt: TGCAGCGGTGACTGGGCGGGTCCGGACACTGAAGCTTTCTTT
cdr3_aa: CSGDWAGPDTEAFF

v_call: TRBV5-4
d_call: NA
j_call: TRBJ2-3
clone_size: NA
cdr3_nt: TGTGCCAGCAGCCCTATAAGGTCTAGCACAGATACGCAGTATTTT
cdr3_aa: CASSPIRSSTDTQYF

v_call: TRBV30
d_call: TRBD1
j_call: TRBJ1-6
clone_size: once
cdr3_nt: TGTGCTGGAGGGACAGGGGAATATAATTCACCCCTCCACTTT
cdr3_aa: CAGGTGEYNSPLHF

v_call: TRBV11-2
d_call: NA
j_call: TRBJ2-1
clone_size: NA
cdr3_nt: TGTGCCAGCAGCTTAGTCAACTACGATGAGCAGTTCTTC
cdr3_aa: CASSLVNYDEQFF

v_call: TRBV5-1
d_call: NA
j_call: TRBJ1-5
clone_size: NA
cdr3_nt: TGCGCCAGCAGCCCCGGGACGCATAGCAATCAGCCCCAGCATTTT
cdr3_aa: CASSPGTHSNQPQHF

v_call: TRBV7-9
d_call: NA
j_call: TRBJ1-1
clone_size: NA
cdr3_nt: TGTGCCAGCAGCCTAAACAAACTCACTGAAGCTTTCTTT
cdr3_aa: CASSLNKLTEAFF

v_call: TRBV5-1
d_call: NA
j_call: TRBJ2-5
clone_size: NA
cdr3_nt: TGCGCCAGCAGCGGGGGAAAAGCATCCGTAAGTTTCCAAGAGACCCAGTACTTC
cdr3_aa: CASSGGKASVSFQETQYF

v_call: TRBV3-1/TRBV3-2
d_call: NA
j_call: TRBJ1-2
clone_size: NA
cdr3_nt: TGTGCCAGCAGCCAAGAAAAATTCTATGGCTACACCTTC
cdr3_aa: CASSQEKFYGYTF

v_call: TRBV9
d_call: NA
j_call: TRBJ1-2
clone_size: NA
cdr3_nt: TGTGCCAGCAGCGTTAATGGGCAGCATTCTCATCGCTACACCTTC
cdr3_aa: CASSVNGQHSHRYTF

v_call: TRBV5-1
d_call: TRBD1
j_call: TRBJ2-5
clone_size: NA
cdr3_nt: TGCGCCAGCAGCAAACAAGGGACAGGAGGCCAAGAGACCCAGTACTTC
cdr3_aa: CASSKQGTGGQETQYF

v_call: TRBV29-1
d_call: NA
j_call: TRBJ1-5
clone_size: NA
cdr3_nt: TGCAGCGTTACCAGGGATAGCAATCAGCCCCAGCATTTT
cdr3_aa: CSVTRDSNQPQHF

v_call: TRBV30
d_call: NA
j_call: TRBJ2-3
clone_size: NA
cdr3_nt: TGTGCCTGGAGCAGGGAGTCTTCCCAGGATACGCAGTATTTT
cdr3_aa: CAWSRESSQDTQYF

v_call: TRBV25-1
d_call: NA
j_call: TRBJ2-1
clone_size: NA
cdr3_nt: TGTGCCAGCAGTTTACAGGGATACAATGAGCAGTTCTTC
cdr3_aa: CASSLQGYNEQFF

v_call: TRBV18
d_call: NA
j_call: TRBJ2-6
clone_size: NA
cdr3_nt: TGTGCCAGCTCACCACAGAGTGGGGCCAACGTCCTGACTTTC
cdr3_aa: CASSPQSGANVLTF

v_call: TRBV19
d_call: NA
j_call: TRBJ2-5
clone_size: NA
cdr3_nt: TGTGCCAGTAGTATTTCGGTAGCCAGGGGCCTGGAGACCCAGTACTTC
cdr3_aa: CASSISVARGLETQYF

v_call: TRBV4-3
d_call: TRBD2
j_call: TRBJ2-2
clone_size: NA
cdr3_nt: TGCGCCAGCAGCCAAGATGGGGTAGCGGGTTACACCGGGGAGCTGTTTTTT
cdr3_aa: CASSQDGVAGYTGELFF

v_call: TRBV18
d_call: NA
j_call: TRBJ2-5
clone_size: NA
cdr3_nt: TGTGCCAGCTCACCGGGACAATCGGAGACCCAGTACTTC
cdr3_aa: CASSPGQSETQYF

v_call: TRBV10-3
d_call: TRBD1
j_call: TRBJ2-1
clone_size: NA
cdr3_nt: TGTGCCATCAGTGAGTCGGTTTGGCAGGGGGCTTCTGGTGAGCAGTTCTTC
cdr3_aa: CAISESVWQGASGEQFF

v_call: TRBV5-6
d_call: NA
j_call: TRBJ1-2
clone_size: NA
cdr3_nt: TGTGCCAGCAGCTTTTCGAGGGGAAGGAACTATGGCTACACCTTC
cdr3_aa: CASSFSRGRNYGYTF

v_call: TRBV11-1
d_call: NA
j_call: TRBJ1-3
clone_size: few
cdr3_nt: TGTGCCAGCAGCTCCTACGAAAGCCTCTCTGGAAACACCATATATTTT
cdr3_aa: CASSSYESLSGNTIYF

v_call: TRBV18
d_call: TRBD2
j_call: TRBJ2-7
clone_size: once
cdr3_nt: TGTGCCAGCTCACTACCGAGCGGGGGGGCCTACGAGCAGTACTTC
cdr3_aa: CASSLPSGGAYEQYF

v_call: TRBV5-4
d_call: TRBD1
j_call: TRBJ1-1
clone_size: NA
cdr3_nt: TGTGCCAGCAGCCCGGGGGGGACAGGGCACCCGAACACTGAAGCTTTCTTT
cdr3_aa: CASSPGGTGHPNTEAFF

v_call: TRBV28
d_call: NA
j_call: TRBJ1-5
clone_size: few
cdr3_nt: TGTGCCAGCAATAGTGCAGGGAATGGGGGCAATCAGCCCCAGCATTTT
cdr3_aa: CASNSAGNGGNQPQHF

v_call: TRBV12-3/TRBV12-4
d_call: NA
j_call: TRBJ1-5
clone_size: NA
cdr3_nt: TGTGCCAGCAGTTGGGACAGCAATCAGCCCCAGCATTTT
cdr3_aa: CASSWDSNQPQHF

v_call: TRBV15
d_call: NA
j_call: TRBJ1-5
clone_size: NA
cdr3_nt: TGTGCCACCAGCAGAGAGGCGATTCTACGAGGCAATCAGCCCCAGCATTTT
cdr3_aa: CATSREAILRGNQPQHF

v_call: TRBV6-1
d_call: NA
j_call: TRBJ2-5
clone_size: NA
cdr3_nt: TGTGCCAGCAGTGAAAACAGGGCGGTTCAAGAGACCCAGTACTTC
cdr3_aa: CASSENRAVQETQYF

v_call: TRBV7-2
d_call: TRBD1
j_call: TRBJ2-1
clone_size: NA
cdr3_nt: TGTGCCAGCAGCTCCCCTTCCCGACAGGGTAAGCAGTTCTTC
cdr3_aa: CASSSPSRQGKQFF

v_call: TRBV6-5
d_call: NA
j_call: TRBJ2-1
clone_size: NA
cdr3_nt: TGTGCCAGCAGATTGGGACTTATTAATGAGCAGTTCTTC
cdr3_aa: CASRLGLINEQFF